This T cell receptor (beta chain) comes out of a study of T cells in Graves' hyperthyroidism and ophthalmopathy. Study-level results: Blood also held most thyroid clonotypes expanded beyond 0.001.

This clonotype was counted between two and nine times. Its antigen is not identified. CDR3 size: 16 residues. Germline V gene lookup returns CDR1 KGHDR and CDR2 SFDVKD. V gave up 0 bases and J gave up 4 bases; unmatched junction bases: 4. For Graves' hyperthyroidism to be stable, ophthalmopathy could not progress within 18 months. Exclusions: uncontrolled infection, other autoimmune disease, pregnancy, lactation. Orbital computed tomography and thyroid ultrasound, together with serum TRAb and thyroxine and clinical symptoms, were used for diagnoses. Amplification of TCR beta CDR3 regions used RNA as the template. The primer set for the first-round RT-PCR of the TCR CDR3 was HTBI. TCRdb ran MiXCR on the multiplex PCR reads and lists one entry per CDR3 protein. The sample includes approximately 590,000 distinct CDR3 sequences, around 16% seen only once; the top ten take under 8%.

Sample: blood. The chain recombines TRBV24-1 with TRBJ2-1, with TRBD2 identical over 8 bases. This clonotype was sampled from a woman in her 30s with Graves' hyperthyroidism. CDR3 bases: TGTGCCACCAGTGATTTGCTGGCGGGAGGTTACAATGAGCAGTTCTTC. Protein sequence: CATSDLLAGGYNEQFF.